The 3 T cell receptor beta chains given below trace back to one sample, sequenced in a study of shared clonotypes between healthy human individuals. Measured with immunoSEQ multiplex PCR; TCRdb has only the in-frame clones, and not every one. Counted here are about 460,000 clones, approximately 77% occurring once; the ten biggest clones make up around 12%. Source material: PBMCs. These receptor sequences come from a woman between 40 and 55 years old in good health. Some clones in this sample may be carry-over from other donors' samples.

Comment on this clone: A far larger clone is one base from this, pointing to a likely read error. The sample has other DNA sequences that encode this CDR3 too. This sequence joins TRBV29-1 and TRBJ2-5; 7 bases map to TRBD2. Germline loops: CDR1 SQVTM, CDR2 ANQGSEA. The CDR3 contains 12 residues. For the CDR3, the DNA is TGCAGTGTTGAACGGGGGGACGGGGCCCAGTACTTC. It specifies CSVERGDGAQYF.

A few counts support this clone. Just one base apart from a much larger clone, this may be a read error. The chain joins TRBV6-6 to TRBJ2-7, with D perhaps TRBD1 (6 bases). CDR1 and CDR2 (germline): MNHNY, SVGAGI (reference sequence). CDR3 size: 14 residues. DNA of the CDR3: TGTGCCAGCAGTCACTCCGGCCCGGACAGTGAGCAGTACTTC. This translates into CASSHSGPDSEQYF.

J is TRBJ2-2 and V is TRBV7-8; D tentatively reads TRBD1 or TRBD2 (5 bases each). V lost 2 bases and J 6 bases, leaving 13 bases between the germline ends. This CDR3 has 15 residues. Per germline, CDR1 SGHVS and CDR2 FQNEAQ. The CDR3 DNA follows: TGTGCCAGCAGCTTATCGAGGGGTATTGCCGGGGAGCTGTTTTTT. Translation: CASSLSRGIAGELFF.